This TCR beta chain came from a study of T cell responses to AZD1222 COVID-19 vaccine. Notes on the study in general: Donors were mostly white British, more females; clonal diversity possibly underestimated.

Measured with immunoSEQ multiplex PCR; TCRdb has only the in-frame clones, and not every one. The sample lists around 140,000 clones; over 90% were seen once. The V segment lost 5 bases and the J segment 2 bases; nucleotides outside the gene matches: 3. The CDR3 is made up of 14 amino acids. The germline gives CDR1 LNHDA, CDR2 SQIVND (reference sequence). Worth noting for this clone: The target antigen is unknown. Additional DNA sequences in this sample encode the identical CDR3.

This chain connects TRBV19 to TRBJ1-5; 7 nucleotides match TRBD1. The receptor was isolated from an adult in good health. The specimen was peripheral blood, collected on day 0 of AZD1222 vaccination. The CDR3 spells CASSRDRGNQPQHF. The DNA for the CDR3 is TGTGCCAGTAGTCGGGACAGAGGCAATCAGCCCCAGCATTTT.